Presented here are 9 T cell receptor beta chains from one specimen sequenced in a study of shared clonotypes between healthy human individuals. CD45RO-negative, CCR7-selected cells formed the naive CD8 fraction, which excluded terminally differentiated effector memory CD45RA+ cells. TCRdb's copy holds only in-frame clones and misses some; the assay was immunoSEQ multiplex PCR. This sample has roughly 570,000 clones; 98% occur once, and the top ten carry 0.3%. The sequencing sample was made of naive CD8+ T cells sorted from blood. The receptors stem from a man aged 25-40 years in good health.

The CDR3 sequence is CASSAYGSASYEQYF. The CDR3 region has the DNA TGTGCCAGTAGTGCCTACGGGAGTGCGTCCTACGAGCAGTACTTC. The chain couples TRBV19 to TRBJ2-7; possibly TRBD2 for D (6 bases). The CDR3 is made up of 15 amino acids. The V gene's germline CDR1 is LNHDA and CDR2 SQIVND (reference sequence). The V end was cut by 5 bases, the J end by 1 base, with 15 bases between.

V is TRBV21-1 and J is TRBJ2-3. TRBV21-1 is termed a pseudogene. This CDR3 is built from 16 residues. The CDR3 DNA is TGTGCCAGCAGCAAAGTGGGCGGCCCTAGCACAGATACGCAGTATTTT. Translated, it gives CASSKVGGPSTDTQYF.

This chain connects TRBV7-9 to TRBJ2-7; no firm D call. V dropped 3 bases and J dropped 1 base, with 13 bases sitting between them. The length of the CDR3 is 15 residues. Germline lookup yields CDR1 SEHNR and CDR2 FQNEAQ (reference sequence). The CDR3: CASSFWQEDSYEQYF. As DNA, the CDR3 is TGTGCCAGCAGCTTTTGGCAGGAAGATTCCTACGAGCAGTACTTC.

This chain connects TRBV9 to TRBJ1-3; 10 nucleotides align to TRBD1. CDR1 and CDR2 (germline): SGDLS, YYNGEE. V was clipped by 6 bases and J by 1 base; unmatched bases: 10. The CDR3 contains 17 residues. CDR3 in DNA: TGTGCCAGCACCTCCGGGACAGGGGAATCTTCTGGAAACACCATATATTTT. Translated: CASTSGTGESSGNTIYF.

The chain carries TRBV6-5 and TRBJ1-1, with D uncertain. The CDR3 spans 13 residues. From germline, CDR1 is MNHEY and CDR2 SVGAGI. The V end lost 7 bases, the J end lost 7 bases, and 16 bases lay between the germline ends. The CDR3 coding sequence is TGTGCCAGCACCCTGCGACTAGGGTTTGAAGCTTTCTTT. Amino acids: CASTLRLGFEAFF.

DNA of the CDR3: TGCAGCGTTGATGGGGGGCGGTTGGATTCTGGGGCCAACGTCCTGACTTTC. It encodes CSVDGGRLDSGANVLTF. The V gene is TRBV29-1, the J gene TRBJ2-6, with D perhaps assigned TRBD1 or TRBD2 (6 bases each). CDR3 length: 17 residues. Germline V gene lookup returns CDR1 SQVTM and CDR2 ANQGSEA. Trimming shortened V by 3 bases and J by 1 base, and 16 bases separated the two germline ends.

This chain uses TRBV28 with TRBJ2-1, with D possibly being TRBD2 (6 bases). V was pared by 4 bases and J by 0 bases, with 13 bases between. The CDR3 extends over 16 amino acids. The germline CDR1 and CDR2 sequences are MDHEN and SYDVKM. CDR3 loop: CASSSLADYSYNEQFF. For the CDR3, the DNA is TGTGCCAGCAGTTCTTTAGCGGACTACTCCTACAATGAGCAGTTCTTC.

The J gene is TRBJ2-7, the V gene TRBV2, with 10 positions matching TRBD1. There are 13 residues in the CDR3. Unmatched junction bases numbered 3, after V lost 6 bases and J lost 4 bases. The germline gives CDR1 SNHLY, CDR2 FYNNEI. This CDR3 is CASRAGQGYEQYF. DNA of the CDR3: TGTGCCAGCAGGGCGGGACAGGGGTACGAGCAGTACTTC. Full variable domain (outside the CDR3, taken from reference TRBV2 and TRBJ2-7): EPEVTQTPSHQVTQMGQEVILRCVPISNHLYFYWYRQILGQKVEFLVSFYNNEISEKSEIFDDQFSVERPDGSNFTLKIRSTKLEDSAMYFCASRAGQGYEQYFGPGTRLTVT.

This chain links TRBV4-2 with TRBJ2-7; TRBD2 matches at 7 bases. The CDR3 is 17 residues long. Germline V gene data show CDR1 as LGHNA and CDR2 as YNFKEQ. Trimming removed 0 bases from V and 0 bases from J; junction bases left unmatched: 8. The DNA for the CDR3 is TGTGCCAGCAGCCAAGAGGCAACTGGCGGGAGCTCCTACGAGCAGTACTTC. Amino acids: CASSQEATGGSSYEQYF.